This TCR beta chain was documented in a study of blood T cell repertoires in COVID-19 (TCRdb year 2020). Looking at the study overall: Samples covering the acute and convalescent phases of COVID-19 were provided by collaborators in the United States, Italy and Spain. Subjects who had been exposed to COVID-19, were actively infected with it, or had recovered from it provided the deeply sampled blood TCRbeta repertoires that made up the dataset. Where available, HLA class I and class II types were obtained from metadata supplied by the sample provider rather than from assay-based typing. The repertoires were made available in a free public database intended to serve as a resource for research on the immune response to SARS-CoV-2. The prospective study material was composed of cDNA or gDNA derived from T cells, B-cell-depleted T cells, or PBMCs. The samples were drawn from two sources: the first 160 participants of the ongoing ImmuneRACE study, and 1,200 or so subjects contributed by 6 global collaborators. The sample metadata nearly always contained a de-identified subject ID, COVID-19 status, age in years and sex. Overall results and qualifications from the work: How much clinical and demographic metadata was included differed by source and by participant, and the metadata was provided uncurated.

The collaborating institutions used their own protocols to collect whole blood in K2EDTA tubes. Collaborator samples were shipped for TCRbeta analysis as frozen whole blood, isolated PBMCs, or DNA extracted from either sample type. Comments on this clone: What this receptor recognizes is not known. One base away there is no much larger clone; base qualities are not given.

The immunoSEQ Assay, a bias-controlled multiplex PCR, was used to amplify TCRbeta CDR3 regions from genomic DNA. Regarding the original processing steps: The number of nucleated cells in each sample was estimated by amplification of reference gene primers within the assay. To quantify the absolute abundance of each unique TCRbeta CDR3 rearrangement, sequence reads were collapsed and filtered. Productive Simpson clonality was computed per sample as the square root of Simpson's diversity index over productive rearrangements. TCRdb's version of the immuneACCESS table is confined to in-frame rearrangements and falls short of the full clone set. An unresolved V gene accounts for under half of the shortfall where checked; the remainder is of unknown origin. Clone size and V and J calls were adopted from that table, with D and trimming inferred from the DNA. The sample table holds more than 95,000 clones, of which approximately 90% were seen once. In total, the top ten clones hold 7.6% of the sample.

The junction carries 7 bases between V and J, which are trimmed by 2 bases and 2 bases respectively. CDR1 and CDR2, looked up from the germline V gene (reference sequence), are SGHNT and YYREEE. The CDR3 goes from the cysteine to the phenylalanine over 13 residues. The DNA shown is the 39-base CDR3, in frame from base 1. The rearranged segments are TRBV5-4 and TRBJ1-1; a tentative D match to TRBD1 spans 5 bases. Sequencing was performed on peripheral blood. The clonotype originates from a man aged 45-65 years with acute or convalescent COVID-19. The CDR3 amino acid sequence is: CASSFDRNTEAFF. The bases are TGTGCCAGCAGCTTCGACAGAAACACTGAAGCTTTCTTT. Supplemented by the reference TRBV5-4 and TRBJ1-1 proteins around the CDR3, the complete variable domain is ETGVTQSPTHLIKTRGQQVTLRCSSQSGHNTVSWYQQALGQGPQFIFQYYREEENGRGNFPPRFSGLQFPNYSSELNVNALELDDSALYLCASSFDRNTEAFFGQGTRLTVV.